The entry that follows covers one T cell receptor (beta chain) sequence. Its specificity is unknown. These data originate in a study of response to subunit inactivated influenza vaccine. General observations from the study: New T cells are recruited in small numbers by each seasonal influenza vaccination, according to the authors' suggestion.

TCRdb processed the RT-PCR reads anew with MiXCR; each CDR3 protein has one entry. The table includes some 500,000 distinct CDR3 sequences, more than 15% detected once. Trimming removed 4 bases at V and 11 bases at J, with 26 bases between. This CDR3 comprises 16 residues. Germline-derived CDR1 and CDR2 are SGHAT and FQNNGV. The sequence was collected from a man aged 50-75 years who received an inactivated influenza vaccine. The sequenced sample was CD4+ T cells sorted from PBMCs, obtained around 2 years after vaccination. The V gene is TRBV11-2, the J gene TRBJ1-1; D is ambiguous. The DNA for the CDR3 is TGTGCCAGCAGCTCCCTGCGCGGCCGAAGGTTTATTGGGGCTTTCTTT. Translating gives CASSSLRGRRFIGAFF.